This T cell receptor (beta chain) was obtained from a study of blood T cell repertoires in COVID-19. Trimming cost V 6 bases and J 1 base, with 10 bases left between them. CDR3 size: 13 residues. Germline V gene data show CDR1 as SGHNT and CDR2 as YYREEE (reference sequence). Authors' methods: Amplifying reference gene primers gave estimates of nucleated cell counts. This table comes from immunoSEQ multiplex PCR, and its TCRdb copy is limited to in-frame clones, with some not included. The DNA was the basis for D and trimming; V, J and clone size are from that table. Among about 190,000 clones listed, more than 75% were seen once.

V is TRBV5-4 and J is TRBJ1-1; TRBD1 is a possible D gene (6 bases). Sequencing input: peripheral blood. The sequence was obtained from a woman under 30 who had recovered from COVID-19. CDR3 DNA sequence: TGTGCCAGCATAGGACAGCCGAACACTGAAGCTTTCTTT. This gives the protein CASIGQPNTEAFF. The full variable domain, its missing parts supplied by reference TRBV5-4 and TRBJ1-1, is ETGVTQSPTHLIKTRGQQVTLRCSSQSGHNTVSWYQQALGQGPQFIFQYYREEENGRGNFPPRFSGLQFPNYSSELNVNALELDDSALYLCASIGQPNTEAFFGQGTRLTVV.